These T cell receptor beta chains were read from a single sample in a study of T cells and Merkel cell carcinoma outcomes. TCRdb keeps only in-frame clones here, not all; method: immunoSEQ multiplex PCR. The sample lists thousands of clones; roughly 80% were seen once. Sequencing used tumor tissue from Merkel cell carcinoma. The receptor source for this set is a human donor with Merkel cell carcinoma. CDR3s include the opening cysteine and the closing phenylalanine or tryptophan. Fields, in order: D gene, J gene, V gene, clone size, CDR3 protein, CDR3 DNA. D genes are given only for firm matches. Rows give clone size only sometimes, using once, few, many, or a class for an expanded clone.

NA TRBJ1-5 TRBV7-9 NA CASSSAGLNQPQHF TGTGCCAGCAGCTCTGCCGGTCTCAATCAGCCCCAGCATTTT
NA TRBJ2-4 TRBV4-1 NA CASSQWGQPKNIQYF TGCGCCAGCAGCCAATGGGGCCAGCCCAAAAACATTCAGTACTTC
NA TRBJ1-3 TRBV6-6 NA CASSYSLSVLGNTIYF TGTGCCAGCAGTTACTCGTTGTCAGTCCTCGGAAACACCATATATTTT
TRBD2 TRBJ2-5 TRBV5-4 NA CASSLGLAGAETQYF TGTGCCAGCAGCTTGGGCCTAGCGGGAGCAGAGACCCAGTACTTC
NA TRBJ2-7 TRBV18 NA CASSPGSSEQYF TGTGCCAGCTCACCAGGGAGCTCCGAGCAGTACTTC
TRBD1 TRBJ1-1 TRBV12-5 NA CASVRTGDAEAFF TGTGCTAGTGTACGGACAGGGGACGCTGAAGCTTTCTTT
TRBD2 TRBJ2-3 TRBV11-2 NA CASRPSGSWADTQYF TGTGCCAGCAGACCTAGCGGGAGTTGGGCAGATACGCAGTATTTT
NA TRBJ2-4 TRBV6-1 NA CASSEGWVVIAKNIQYF TGTGCCAGCAGTGAGGGGTGGGTCGTGATAGCCAAAAACATTCAGTACTTC
NA TRBJ2-4 TRBV2 NA CASAKVAKNIQYF TGTGCCAGCGCCAAAGTAGCCAAAAACATTCAGTACTTC
TRBD2 TRBJ2-5 TRBV29-1 NA CSGEVGETQYF TGTAGCGGGGAGGTCGGGGAGACCCAGTACTTC
TRBD1 TRBJ2-7 TRBV5-1 once CASSLYGTGDWEQYF TGCGCCAGCAGCTTGTATGGGACAGGGGATTGGGAGCAGTACTTC
NA TRBJ2-3 TRBV2 NA CASMLARGADTQYF TGTGCCAGCATGCTGGCCCGCGGAGCAGATACGCAGTATTTT
NA TRBJ1-1 TRBV5-6 NA CASSRRGAGNTEAFF TGTGCCAGCAGCCGGCGGGGGGCGGGGAACACTGAAGCTTTCTTT
NA TRBJ1-6 TRBV15 NA CTTSRVSGTPLHF TGTACCACCAGCAGAGTTTCCGGAACACCCCTCCACTTT
NA TRBJ1-2 TRBV19 NA CASSMHRTFNYGYTF TGTGCCAGTAGTATGCACAGGACATTTAACTATGGCTACACCTTC
TRBD1 TRBJ1-4 TRBV15 NA CATSSRGGYEKLFF TGTGCCACCAGCAGCAGGGGGGGGTATGAAAAACTGTTTTTT
NA TRBJ2-7 TRBV18 NA CASSRGQGGAGGRYEQYF TGTGCCAGCTCAAGAGGACAGGGAGGGGCGGGAGGCCGCTACGAGCAGTACTTC
NA TRBJ1-1 TRBV6-1 NA CASSYEENTEAFF TGTGCCAGCAGCTACGAAGAAAACACTGAAGCTTTCTTT
TRBD1 TRBJ2-7 TRBV5-1 few CASSTGQGAYEQYF TGCGCCAGCAGCACAGGACAGGGGGCTTACGAGCAGTACTTC
NA TRBJ2-7 TRBV6-6 NA CASSYGLTHEQYF TGTGCCAGCAGTTACGGCCTCACCCACGAGCAGTACTTC
NA TRBJ2-1 TRBV6-5 NA CASSYGGMAYNEQFF TGTGCCAGCAGTTACGGCGGGATGGCCTACAATGAGCAGTTCTTC
TRBD1 TRBJ1-4 TRBV29-1 NA CSVGTGGVKLFF TGCAGCGTTGGGACAGGGGGCGTAAAACTGTTTTTT
TRBD1 TRBJ2-3 TRBV6-1 NA CASRKQGASDTQYF TGTGCCAGCAGGAAACAGGGGGCTTCAGATACGCAGTATTTT
NA TRBJ1-1 TRBV5-1 few CASSRAGGTEAFF TGCGCCAGCAGCCGGGCCGGAGGGACTGAAGCTTTCTTT
TRBD1 TRBJ1-5 TRBV4-1 NA CASSTGGDQPQHF TGCGCCAGCAGTACAGGGGGCGATCAGCCCCAGCATTTT
TRBD1 TRBJ1-5 TRBV4-1 NA CASSPRTGTPYSNQPQHF TGCGCCAGCAGCCCCCGGACAGGGACCCCTTATAGCAATCAGCCCCAGCATTTT
NA TRBJ1-1 TRBV5-1 NA CASSGREGVGTEAFF TGCGCCAGCAGCGGCCGGGAGGGCGTGGGGACTGAAGCTTTCTTT
NA TRBJ2-7 TRBV28 NA CASRGTGPYEQYF TGTGCCAGCAGGGGGACGGGCCCCTACGAGCAGTACTTC
NA TRBJ1-5 TRBV15 NA CATSRGRAQGGGQPQHF TGTGCCACCAGCAGAGGGCGGGCACAGGGCGGGGGTCAGCCCCAGCATTTT
TRBD2 TRBJ2-2 TRBV19 NA CASSRTSGRGTGELFF TGTGCCAGTAGTAGGACTAGCGGGAGAGGCACCGGGGAGCTGTTTTTT
NA TRBJ1-1 TRBV19 NA CASTDNPGLTEAFF TGTGCCAGTACGGACAACCCGGGGCTTACTGAAGCTTTCTTT
NA TRBJ2-5 TRBV6-1 few CASREETQYF TGTGCCAGCAGAGAAGAGACCCAGTACTTC
NA TRBJ1-5 TRBV28 NA CASSSPGPAEKPQHF TGTGCCAGCAGTTCTCCGGGACCGGCAGAAAAGCCCCAGCATTTT
NA TRBJ2-7 TRBV4-2 few CASSPRGAGTSYEQYF TGTGCCAGCAGCCCCCGTGGAGCGGGTACCTCCTACGAGCAGTACTTC
NA TRBJ2-5 TRBV5-5 NA CASSLFGVQEETQYF TGTGCCAGCAGCTTGTTCGGGGTACAGGAAGAGACCCAGTACTTC
NA TRBJ2-2 TRBV11-2 NA CASSLRQYTGELFF TGTGCCAGCAGCCTTCGACAGTATACCGGGGAGCTGTTTTTT
TRBD1 TRBJ1-5 TRBV4-1 NA CASSRQGSNQPQHF TGCGCCAGCAGTCGACAGGGGAGCAATCAGCCCCAGCATTTT
TRBD2 TRBJ2-1 TRBV9 NA CASSVGGLDTNEQFF TGTGCCAGCAGCGTAGGGGGACTAGATACCAATGAGCAGTTCTTC
NA TRBJ2-3 TRBV7-9 NA CASSPLAGRATQYF TGTGCCAGCAGCCCTCTCGCGGGGAGAGCTACGCAGTATTTT
TRBD1 TRBJ2-7 TRBV5-1 NA CASSFFLLGQGNYEQYF TGCGCCAGCAGCTTTTTTTTGCTGGGACAGGGAAACTACGAGCAGTACTTC
TRBD2 TRBJ2-1 TRBV6-6 large CASSGLAGEQFF TGTGCCAGCAGTGGACTAGCGGGGGAGCAGTTCTTC
NA TRBJ1-1 TRBV5-1 NA CASSLWGVTTEAFF TGCGCCAGCAGCTTGTGGGGGGTGACCACTGAAGCTTTCTTT
TRBD2 TRBJ2-2 TRBV7-2 NA CASALYGGRGLTGELFF TGTGCCAGCGCCCTTTACGGCGGGAGGGGTCTTACCGGGGAGCTGTTTTTT
NA TRBJ2-3 TRBV5-1 once CASSPPSNTDTQYF TGCGCCAGCAGCCCACCCTCCAACACAGATACGCAGTATTTT
NA TRBJ2-1 TRBV19 few CASSTTYNEQFF TGTGCCAGTAGTACGACCTACAATGAGCAGTTCTTC
NA TRBJ1-1 TRBV5-8 NA CASSLFQGGAEAFF TGTGCCAGCAGCTTGTTCCAGGGTGGTGCTGAAGCTTTCTTT
NA TRBJ2-7 TRBV28 NA CASTYRERYYEQYF TGTGCCAGCACATACAGGGAAAGGTATTACGAGCAGTACTTC
TRBD2 TRBJ2-1 TRBV5-4 NA CASSLLAGGLNEQFF TGTGCCAGCAGCTTGCTAGCGGGAGGGCTGAATGAGCAGTTCTTC
TRBD2 TRBJ2-1 TRBV6-5 NA CASTQTSGSSDEQFF TGTGCCAGCACCCAGACTAGCGGGAGTAGTGATGAGCAGTTCTTC
NA TRBJ2-3 TRBV11-3 NA CASSLGGGGTTDTQYF TGTGCCAGCAGCCTGGGTGGGGGAGGTACCACAGATACGCAGTATTTT
NA TRBJ2-7 TRBV6-7 NA CASSYSSSPRGPAYEQYF TGTGCCAGCAGTTACTCGAGTTCACCGAGGGGCCCCGCCTACGAGCAGTACTTC
TRBD1 TRBJ1-4 TRBV7-7 large CASSLTTGGELFF TGTGCTAGCAGCCTAACCACAGGGGGCGAACTGTTTTTT